The 5 T cell receptor beta chains below were found in one sample sequenced in a study of regulatory T cells in long-lasting Graves disease. The time point is: persistent/refractory GD, antithyroid drugs over 5 years with positive TRAb. From PBMCs, RNA was extracted and then used to make the TCR library. TCR beta libraries were built with iRepertoire HTBI primers and Arm-PCR of CDR3 regions. TCRdb re-called the multiplex PCR reads with MiXCR, one entry per CDR3 protein. The data show approximately 500,000 distinct CDR3 sequences, 20% to 25% seen once. The sequencing used peripheral blood mononuclear cells (PBMCs), collected when the disease was refractory, from a patient treated with antithyroid drugs. These receptors were taken from a female donor with Graves disease.

The J gene is TRBJ1-5, the V gene TRBV30; D unresolved. The CDR3 spans 13 residues. Trimming removed 0 bases at V and 3 bases at J, with 6 bases between. CDR1 and CDR2 from the germline V gene are GTSNPN and SVGIG (reference sequence). The CDR3 coding sequence is TGTGCCTGGAGTGTAAATGACAATCAGCCCCAGCATTTT. Translated, it gives CAWSVNDNQPQHF.

The rearrangement uses TRBV29-1 and TRBJ2-2; 7 bases match TRBD1. With V trimmed by 6 bases and J by 0 bases, 7 bases remained unmatched. Looked up from germline, CDR1 is SQVTM and CDR2 is ANQGSEA. The CDR3 runs 15 residues. The CDR3 nucleotides are TGCAGCGTCGATACCGGGACAGCGAACACCGGGGAGCTGTTTTTT. It encodes CSVDTGTANTGELFF.

The rearrangement links TRBV20-1 to TRBJ1-5; a possible D gene is TRBD1 (6 bases). CDR1 is DFQATT and CDR2 is SNEGSKA in the germline V gene (reference sequence). V was shortened by 1 base and J by 1 base, with 8 bases between the two germline ends. This CDR3 comprises 14 residues. CDR3 amino acids: CSARGGGSNQPQHF. The CDR3 DNA reads TGCAGTGCTAGAGGAGGGGGAAGCAATCAGCCCCAGCATTTT.

A note on this clonotype: A read error may produce the germline difference seen at one junction end. This chain uses TRBV30 with TRBJ2-7; 9 nucleotides agree with TRBD1. The CDR3 runs to 16 residues. From germline, CDR1 is GTSNPN and CDR2 SVGIG (reference sequence). The DNA for the CDR3 is TGTGCCTGGAATGCACCGACCGACAGGGGGAAATACGAGCAGTACTTT. Protein sequence: CAWNAPTDRGKYEQYF.

This clonotype was counted ten times or more. The CDR3: CASRGGAKGIEQYF. Here the CDR3 DNA reads TGTGCCAGCAGGGGGGGGGCTAAAGGGATAGAGCAGTACTTC. This chain uses TRBV28 with TRBJ2-7; maybe TRBD2 (7 bases). V was trimmed by 6 bases and J by 7 bases, leaving 19 bases between them. CDR3 length: 14 amino acids. Germline CDR1 and CDR2: MDHEN and SYDVKM.